Detailed here is one TCR beta chain. This entry belongs to a study of T-cell memory formation after mild COVID-19. MiXCR, run by TCRdb on the 5' RACE reads, gives a single entry per CDR3 protein. Of over 120,000 distinct CDR3 sequences in the sample, under 7% were seen once. The sequenced sample was PBMCs or a T cell subset sorted from them (not recorded which). This sequence originates from an adult woman who had mild COVID-19 (a few samples of this study predate the infection). Cell type and time point are not known.

This CDR3 reads CASSPGISNYGYTF. The CDR3 region has the DNA TGTGCCAGCTCACCGGGGATATCCAACTATGGCTACACCTTC. The chain joins TRBV18 to TRBJ1-2; no clear D gene. The CDR3 is 14 residues long. Per germline, CDR1 KGHSH and CDR2 LQKENI. V was cut by 3 bases and J by 2 bases, with 10 bases left in between.